The text below deals with one T cell receptor (beta chain). The data originate from a study of blood T cell repertoires in COVID-19. Here immunoSEQ multiplex PCR was the method, and the copy in TCRdb shows in-frame clones only, minus some. The profile shows about 480,000 clones, about 88% of them singletons. V was cut by 0 bases and J by 3 bases, with 13 bases left in between. The CDR3 covers 15 residues. Germline V CDR1 and CDR2: SGHRS, YFSETQ. This sequence joins TRBV5-1 and TRBJ2-7; D is possibly TRBD1 (6 bases). This sequence originates from a man between 18 and 29 years old with COVID-19, enrolled during active disease. The material sequenced was peripheral blood. The DNA for the CDR3 is TGCGCCAGCAGCTTGGTAGCAGGGGAGTACTACGAGCAGTACTTC. Its protein is CASSLVAGEYYEQYF.